This T cell receptor (beta chain) derives from a study of OX40 agonist ivuxolimab in advanced cancers. The germline V and J ends were trimmed by 3 bases and 4 bases, with 6 bases remaining between them. The CDR3 covers 12 residues. Germline V gives CDR1 LNHDA, CDR2 SQIVND (reference sequence). Clones were read by immunoSEQ multiplex PCR, and TCRdb kept only the in-frame ones, dropping some. The repertoire holds 70,000 or so clones, with around 87% as singletons. Remarks on this clone: Its specificity is unknown.

Study-level points and caveats: Several nonresponders also turned out to have low normalized T-cell clonal expansion.

The sequence came from an adult with an advanced solid tumor such as melanoma, head and neck, liver or kidney cancer. This chain links TRBV19 with TRBJ1-1; D call uncertain. This material consisted of CD4+ or CD8+ T cells sorted from blood, taken in a trial of the OX40 agonist ivuxolimab. CDR3 bases: TGTGCCAGTAGTATGCTAGGCACTGAAGCTTTCTTT. As protein: CASSMLGTEAFF.